Described below is a single T cell receptor beta chain sequence and its context. This sample stems from a study of OX40 agonist ivuxolimab in advanced cancers. CDR1 is MNHEY and CDR2 is SMNVEV in the germline V gene (reference sequence). CDR3 length: 19 residues. The ends were cut back, 2 bases at V and 7 bases at J, with 27 bases in the middle. Profiled with immunoSEQ multiplex PCR; TCRdb holds only in-frame clones, not every one. The data show some 90,000 clones, with more than 75% seen just once and roughly 4.9% held by the top ten. The sample consisted of CD4+ or CD8+ T cells sorted from blood, taken in a trial of the OX40 agonist ivuxolimab. The V gene is TRBV27, the J gene TRBJ2-1; either TRBD1 or TRBD2 may fit D (5 bases each). The source of this sequence is an adult with an advanced solid tumor such as melanoma, head and neck, liver or kidney cancer. Here the CDR3 DNA reads TGTGCCAGCAGTTTACCAACAAAGACCGGGACGGCCATTCGGAATGAGCAGTTCTTC. Translation gives CASSLPTKTGTAIRNEQFF.